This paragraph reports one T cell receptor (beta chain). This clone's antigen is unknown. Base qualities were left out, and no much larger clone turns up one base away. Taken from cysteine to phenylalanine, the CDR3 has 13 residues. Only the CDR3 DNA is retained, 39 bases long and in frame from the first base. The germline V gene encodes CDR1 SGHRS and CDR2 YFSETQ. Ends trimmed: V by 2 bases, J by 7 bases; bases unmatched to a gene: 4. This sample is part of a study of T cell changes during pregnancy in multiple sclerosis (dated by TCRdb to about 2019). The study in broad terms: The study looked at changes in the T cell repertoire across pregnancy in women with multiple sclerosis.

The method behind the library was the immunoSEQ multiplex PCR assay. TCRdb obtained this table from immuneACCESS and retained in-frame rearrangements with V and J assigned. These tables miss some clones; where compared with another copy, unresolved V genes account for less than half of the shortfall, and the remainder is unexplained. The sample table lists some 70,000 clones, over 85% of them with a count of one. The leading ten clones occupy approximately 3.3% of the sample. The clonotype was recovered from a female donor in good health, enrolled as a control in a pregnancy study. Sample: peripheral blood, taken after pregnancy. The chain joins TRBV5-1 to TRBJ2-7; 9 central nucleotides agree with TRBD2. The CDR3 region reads CASSFPSGKEQYF. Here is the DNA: TGCGCCAGCAGCTTCCCTAGCGGGAAGGAGCAGTACTTC.